The present TCR beta chain was sequenced within a study of blood T cell repertoires in COVID-19. Study context: There were acute and convalescent COVID-19 samples, and they came from the United States, Italy and Spain. The analysed material was cDNA or gDNA that came from T cells, B-cell-depleted T cells, or PBMCs.

In the source study's methods: Amplification of reference gene primers was used by the study to estimate nucleated cell counts. Clones were sequenced by immunoSEQ multiplex PCR, and TCRdb holds only the in-frame ones, with some missing. Clonal size and the V and J genes are those of that table, whereas D and trimming came from the DNA. The sample consists of hundreds of thousands of clones, roughly 86% of them appearing once. Trimming took 4 bases from V and 5 from J; bases not matched to a gene: 7. Germline V gene data show CDR1 as SGHVS and CDR2 as FNYEAQ. The CDR3 is 15 amino acids. For recovered donors of Cohort 3, there were two negative PCRs, clearance, or symptom resolution.

This rearrangement joins TRBV7-6 to TRBJ1-4; the match to TRBD1 covers 7 bases. The sample comprised PBMCs or T cells enriched from blood (not recorded which). The sequence came from a woman aged 50 to 60 who had recovered from COVID-19. The CDR3 loop reads CASSYQQGPNEKLFF. The CDR3 nucleotides read TGTGCCAGCAGCTACCAACAGGGGCCCAATGAAAAACTGTTTTTT.